This entry lists 9 T cell receptor beta chains sequenced from one sample in a study of cytomegalovirus exposure and HLA in healthy donors. PCR employed 60 Vbeta and 13 Jbeta primers. The repertoire was sequenced with immunoSEQ multiplex PCR; TCRdb's copy has only in-frame clones and lacks some. The sample has approximately 92,000 clones, over 75% seen once. Sequenced material: PBMCs. The source of these receptors is a girl aged 2 to 9 in good health and CMV-seropositive.

This chain connects TRBV6-5 to TRBJ2-7; TRBD1 agrees at 7 bases. CDR1 and CDR2 (germline): MNHEY, SVGAGI. The V segment lost 0 bases and the J segment 3 bases; nucleotides outside the gene matches: 5. This CDR3 comprises 15 residues. The CDR3 region has the DNA TGTGCCAGCAGTTACTCCGGGACAGAGCACTACGAGCAGTACTTC. It translates to CASSYSGTEHYEQYF.

The chain combines TRBV15 with TRBJ2-5; 7 nucleotides match TRBD1. This CDR3 contains 15 residues. Trimming at V came to 4 bases and at J to 4 bases, leaving 9 bases not matched to a gene. Germline V gene lookup returns CDR1 LNHNV and CDR2 YYDKDF (reference sequence). The CDR3 bases are TGTGCCACCAGCAAGGAACAGGGGATAGGAGAGACCCAGTACTTC. Protein: CATSKEQGIGETQYF.

J is TRBJ2-5 and V is TRBV11-2; possible D gene TRBD1, 6 bases. The CDR3 totals 16 residues. From germline, CDR1 is SGHAT and CDR2 FQNNGV. V was shortened by 4 bases and J by 5 bases, with 20 bases between the two germline ends. CDR3: CASSWSTRGFVETQYF. CDR3 coding DNA: TGTGCCAGCAGCTGGTCCACAAGGGGGTTCGTCGAGACCCAGTACTTC.

This clone was counted a single time. This chain uses TRBV6-1 with TRBJ2-7; 9 nucleotides align to TRBD2. Germline V lookup: CDR1 MNHNS, CDR2 SASEGT. The CDR3 contains 13 residues. V gave up 5 bases and J gave up 6 bases; unmatched junction bases: 5. The CDR3 DNA follows: TGTGCCAGCAGTAGGACTAGCGAGAGCGAGCAGTACTTC. This gives the protein CASSRTSESEQYF.

CDR3 DNA: TGTGCCTGGGGGGGGGTAGCACGTTCACCCCTCCACTTT. Its translation is CAWGGVARSPLHF. V usage is TRBV30 and J usage is TRBJ1-6; TRBD1 might be the D (5 bases). V shed 5 bases and J shed 9 bases, with 14 bases lying between them. The CDR3 has 13 residues. CDR1 GTSNPN and CDR2 SVGIG come from the germline V gene (reference sequence).

V usage is TRBV12-5 and J usage is TRBJ2-1, with TRBD2 as a possible D gene (6 bases). Trimming left V 3 bases short and J 4 bases short, with 13 bases between. CDR3 length: 15 residues. The V gene's germline CDR1 is LGHNT and CDR2 FRNRAP. CDR3 loop: CASGLAPGVYNEQFF. CDR3 nucleotides: TGTGCTAGTGGTTTAGCGCCGGGAGTATACAATGAGCAGTTCTTC. The variable domain in full, with the rest retrieved from reference TRBV12-5 and TRBJ2-1, is DARVTQTPRHKVTEMGQEVTMRCQPILGHNTVFWYRQTMMQGLELLAYFRNRAPLDDSGMPKDRFSAEMPDATLATLKIQPSEPRDSAVYFCASGLAPGVYNEQFFGPGTRLTVL.

This chain's CDR3 is CASSRDSDYGYTF. The CDR3 nucleotides read TGCGCCAGCAGCCGAGACAGTGACTATGGCTACACCTTC. The chain links TRBV10-1 to TRBJ1-2, with D tentatively TRBD1 (5 bases). This CDR3 has 13 amino acids. The germline CDR1 and CDR2 sequences are WNHNN and SYGVQD (reference sequence). V was shortened by 6 bases and J by 3 bases, with 11 bases between the two germline ends.

The chain recombines TRBV29-1 with TRBJ2-6, with D unresolved. V was cut by 3 bases and J by 2 bases, with 11 bases left in between. The germline V gene has CDR1 SQVTM and CDR2 ANQGSEA. This CDR3 contains 15 residues. CDR3: CSVEGRFAGANVLTF. CDR3 coding DNA: TGCAGCGTTGAGGGCAGGTTTGCTGGGGCCAACGTCCTGACTTTC.

This chain joins TRBV7-8 and TRBJ2-3, with D perhaps matching TRBD2 (5 bases). V lost 8 bases, J lost 4 bases, and 19 bases lay in between. The CDR3 covers 15 residues. Per germline, CDR1 SGHVS and CDR2 FQNEAQ. CDR3 in DNA: TGTGCCAGCTGTAGGACCCTCGGAGGTGCAGATACGCAGTATTTT. Translation gives CASCRTLGGADTQYF.